This TCR beta chain was observed in a study of cytomegalovirus exposure and HLA in healthy donors. Points on this clone: Its antigen is still unknown.

The study's findings and limits: Usually a TCR sequence was rare, but some public TCRs were found in many donors.

V was clipped by 3 bases and J by 4 bases; unmatched bases: 6. There are 15 residues in the CDR3. Germline lookup yields CDR1 SEHNR and CDR2 FQNEAQ (reference sequence). Method: immunoSEQ multiplex PCR; TCRdb's copy keeps in-frame clones and lacks some. This repertoire shows tens of thousands of clones, 85% to 95% found once; its top ten account for approximately 4.5%. Separate from the roughly 700-subject first cohort, the roughly 130-subject validation cohort was the one that the donors belonged to. The sample taken for sequencing was PBMCs. V is TRBV7-9 and J is TRBJ2-7; TRBD1 agrees at 10 bases. The clonotype was recovered from a man younger than 30 in good health and CMV-seropositive. The CDR3 DNA reads as TGTGCCAGCAGCTTGGGACAGGGGATCCCATACGAGCAGTACTTC. This encodes CASSLGQGIPYEQYF. The variable domain in full, with the rest retrieved from reference TRBV7-9 and TRBJ2-7, is DTGVSQNPRHKITKRGQNVTFRCDPISEHNRLYWYRQTLGQGPEFLTYFQNEAQLEKSRLLSDRFSAERPKGSFSTLEIQRTEQGDSAMYLCASSLGQGIPYEQYFGPGTRLTVT.